This is a list of T cell receptor beta chains from one sample in a study of CD8 T cells in Susac syndrome. TCRdb recomputed calls from the immunoSEQ multiplex PCR reads with MiXCR, one row per CDR3 protein. The sample has 200,000 or so distinct CDR3 sequences, approximately 90% seen once; the top ten hold approximately 0.13%. Specimen: CD8+ T cells from PBMCs. The source is a human donor with multiple sclerosis. Each CDR3 is given with its conserved first and last residue. The order of the fields is J gene, V gene, clone size, D gene, CDR3 protein, CDR3 DNA. The D gene is left open where the match is weak. Clone size is given for some rows only: seen once, a few or many times, or a class if the clone is expanded.

j_call: TRBJ1-2
v_call: TRBV15
clone_size: .
d_call: TRBD1
cdr3_aa: CATSDRVEDYGYTF
cdr3_nt: TGTGCCACGTCGGACAGGGTTGAGGACTATGGCTACACCTTC

j_call: TRBJ2-3
v_call: TRBV5-1
clone_size: .
d_call: .
cdr3_aa: CASSRSPILGDAQYF
cdr3_nt: TGCGCCAGCAGCCGTTCTCCGATTCTCGGAGATGCGCAGTATTTT

j_call: TRBJ2-7
v_call: TRBV29-1
clone_size: .
d_call: .
cdr3_aa: CSVPLQEGSYEQYF
cdr3_nt: TGCAGCGTGCCACTTCAGGAGGGCTCCTACGAGCAGTACTTC

j_call: TRBJ2-7
v_call: TRBV4-1
clone_size: .
d_call: .
cdr3_aa: CASSQEAPEMGGGYEQYF
cdr3_nt: TGCGCCAGCAGCCAGGAAGCTCCAGAAATGGGGGGTGGCTACGAGCAGTACTTC

j_call: TRBJ2-7
v_call: TRBV9
clone_size: .
d_call: .
cdr3_aa: CASSVGGPYEQYF
cdr3_nt: TGTGCCAGCAGCGTAGGGGGACCCTACGAGCAGTACTTC

j_call: TRBJ1-2
v_call: TRBV4-3
clone_size: .
d_call: .
cdr3_aa: CASSQSLGGGYGYTF
cdr3_nt: TGCGCCAGCAGCCAGTCGCTTGGAGGAGGCTATGGCTACACCTTC

j_call: TRBJ1-1
v_call: TRBV4-1
clone_size: .
d_call: .
cdr3_aa: CASSHISGAGGTEAFF
cdr3_nt: TGCGCCAGCAGCCATATATCCGGGGCTGGGGGCACTGAAGCTTTCTTT

j_call: TRBJ2-7
v_call: TRBV5-1
clone_size: .
d_call: TRBD2
cdr3_aa: CASSSASGGYEQYF
cdr3_nt: TGCGCCAGCAGCTCCGCTAGCGGGGGATACGAGCAGTACTTC

j_call: TRBJ1-3
v_call: TRBV28
clone_size: .
d_call: .
cdr3_aa: CASSPPDHTIYF
cdr3_nt: TGTGCCAGCAGTCCCCCCGACCACACCATATATTTT

j_call: TRBJ1-5
v_call: TRBV4-1
clone_size: .
d_call: .
cdr3_aa: CASSRQPKTRNQPQHF
cdr3_nt: TGCGCCAGCAGCCGACAACCCAAGACGCGTAATCAGCCCCAGCATTTT

j_call: TRBJ2-4
v_call: TRBV2
clone_size: .
d_call: .
cdr3_aa: CASGGGGAKNIQYF
cdr3_nt: TGTGCCAGCGGGGGAGGGGGCGCGAAAAACATTCAGTACTTC

j_call: TRBJ1-1
v_call: TRBV27
clone_size: .
d_call: .
cdr3_aa: CASSLGRLSEAFF
cdr3_nt: TGTGCCAGCAGTCTCGGTCGCTTGTCTGAAGCTTTCTTT

j_call: TRBJ2-7
v_call: TRBV19
clone_size: .
d_call: .
cdr3_aa: CASSIGGTAFYEQYF
cdr3_nt: TGTGCCAGTAGTATCGGGGGCACCGCATTCTACGAGCAGTACTTC

j_call: TRBJ2-3
v_call: TRBV7-3
clone_size: .
d_call: TRBD1
cdr3_aa: CASSLTGTGDTQYF
cdr3_nt: TGTGCCAGCAGCTTAACAGGGACAGGAGATACGCAGTATTTT

j_call: TRBJ1-1
v_call: TRBV7-9
clone_size: .
d_call: TRBD1
cdr3_aa: CASSLIRGGQTEGFF
cdr3_nt: TGTGCCAGCAGCTTAATTAGAGGGGGACAGACCGAGGGTTTCTTT

j_call: TRBJ1-3
v_call: TRBV27
clone_size: .
d_call: .
cdr3_aa: CASSPSRSSGNTIYF
cdr3_nt: TGTGCCAGCAGCCCGTCCCGGTCGTCTGGAAACACCATATATTTT

j_call: TRBJ2-5
v_call: TRBV25-1
clone_size: .
d_call: .
cdr3_aa: CASSRLSLETQYF
cdr3_nt: TGTGCCAGCAGCCGTTTATCCTTGGAGACCCAGTACTTC

j_call: TRBJ1-5
v_call: TRBV5-6
clone_size: .
d_call: TRBD1
cdr3_aa: CASSLDRDSPQHF
cdr3_nt: TGTGCCAGCAGCCTCGACCGGGACAGCCCCCAGCATTTT

j_call: TRBJ1-2
v_call: TRBV12-3/TRBV12-4
clone_size: once
d_call: .
cdr3_aa: CASSSPGLANYGYTF
cdr3_nt: TGTGCCAGCAGTTCTCCAGGACTAGCTAACTATGGCTACACCTTC

j_call: TRBJ1-5
v_call: TRBV4-1
clone_size: .
d_call: .
cdr3_aa: CASSQDPGDQPQHF
cdr3_nt: TGCGCCAGCAGCCAAGATCCCGGGGATCAGCCCCAGCATTTT

j_call: TRBJ1-5
v_call: TRBV20-1
clone_size: .
d_call: .
cdr3_aa: CSATAGIYSNQPQHF
cdr3_nt: TGCAGTGCTACCGCCGGGATTTATAGCAATCAGCCCCAGCATTTT

j_call: TRBJ2-3
v_call: TRBV7-9
clone_size: .
d_call: TRBD1
cdr3_aa: CASSLSTGDVHF
cdr3_nt: TGTGCCAGCAGCTTATCGACAGGGGACGTTCATTTT

j_call: TRBJ2-7
v_call: TRBV11-1
clone_size: .
d_call: .
cdr3_aa: CASSPRESGQTYEQYF
cdr3_nt: TGTGCCAGCAGCCCAAGGGAGTCGGGGCAGACCTACGAGCAGTACTTC

j_call: TRBJ1-1
v_call: TRBV15
clone_size: .
d_call: .
cdr3_aa: CATSRDPLMENTEAFF
cdr3_nt: TGTGCCACCAGCAGAGACCCTCTTATGGAGAACACTGAAGCTTTCTTT

j_call: TRBJ2-3
v_call: TRBV11-2
clone_size: .
d_call: .
cdr3_aa: CASSLGTTVRQSTDTQYF
cdr3_nt: TGTGCCAGCAGCTTAGGGACGACGGTCAGGCAGAGCACAGATACGCAGTATTTT

j_call: TRBJ2-6
v_call: TRBV9
clone_size: .
d_call: .
cdr3_aa: CASSVGGLTEAGANVLTF
cdr3_nt: TGTGCCAGCAGCGTGGGGGGGCTTACAGAAGCCGGGGCCAACGTCCTGACTTTC

j_call: TRBJ1-6
v_call: TRBV5-4
clone_size: few
d_call: .
cdr3_aa: CASSFGSYNSPLHF
cdr3_nt: TGTGCCAGCAGCTTTGGCAGCTATAATTCACCCCTCCACTTT

j_call: TRBJ2-7
v_call: TRBV27
clone_size: few
d_call: .
cdr3_aa: CASSFSGNSYEQYF
cdr3_nt: TGTGCCAGCAGTTTTTCGGGCAACTCCTACGAGCAGTACTTC

j_call: TRBJ2-3
v_call: TRBV27
clone_size: .
d_call: .
cdr3_aa: CASSSRTHTGTDTQYF
cdr3_nt: TGTGCCAGCAGTTCCCGGACTCACACGGGGACAGATACGCAGTATTTT

j_call: TRBJ2-7
v_call: TRBV15
clone_size: .
d_call: .
cdr3_aa: CATSGGGQNLYEQYF
cdr3_nt: TGTGCCACCAGCGGCGGCGGGCAGAATCTCTACGAGCAGTACTTC

j_call: TRBJ2-5
v_call: TRBV4-1
clone_size: once
d_call: TRBD2
cdr3_aa: CASSPGAWTSGPHQETQYF
cdr3_nt: TGCGCCAGCAGCCCCGGAGCATGGACTAGCGGACCACACCAAGAGACCCAGTACTTC

j_call: TRBJ2-1
v_call: TRBV20-1
clone_size: .
d_call: TRBD2
cdr3_aa: CSARRLAEYYNEQFF
cdr3_nt: TGCAGTGCTAGGCGACTAGCGGAATATTACAATGAGCAGTTCTTC

j_call: TRBJ1-2
v_call: TRBV20-1
clone_size: .
d_call: .
cdr3_aa: CSARETASYYGYTF
cdr3_nt: TGCAGTGCTAGGGAGACAGCGTCCTACTATGGCTACACCTTC

j_call: TRBJ1-6
v_call: TRBV11-1
clone_size: .
d_call: .
cdr3_aa: CASSWWGPQAPLHF
cdr3_nt: TGTGCCAGCAGCTGGTGGGGCCCTCAGGCACCCCTCCACTTT

j_call: TRBJ2-1
v_call: TRBV29-1
clone_size: once
d_call: TRBD2
cdr3_aa: CSVEGLAGESYNEQFF
cdr3_nt: TGCAGCGTTGAGGGACTAGCGGGAGAGTCCTACAATGAGCAGTTCTTC

j_call: TRBJ2-3
v_call: TRBV27
clone_size: .
d_call: .
cdr3_aa: CASSLGIVSLRDTQYF
cdr3_nt: TGTGCCAGCAGTTTAGGGATAGTCAGCCTTAGAGATACGCAGTATTTT

j_call: TRBJ2-1
v_call: TRBV7-8
clone_size: .
d_call: TRBD1
cdr3_aa: CASSSRTGAYNEQFF
cdr3_nt: TGTGCCAGCAGCTCTCGGACAGGCGCCTACAATGAGCAGTTCTTC

j_call: TRBJ2-3
v_call: TRBV6-4
clone_size: .
d_call: .
cdr3_aa: CASSTTVTDTQYF
cdr3_nt: TGTGCCAGCAGTACGACCGTCACAGATACGCAGTATTTT

j_call: TRBJ1-1
v_call: TRBV7-4
clone_size: few
d_call: .
cdr3_aa: CASSLVTEAFF
cdr3_nt: TGTGCCAGCAGCTTAGTTACTGAAGCTTTCTTT

j_call: TRBJ2-7
v_call: TRBV27
clone_size: .
d_call: .
cdr3_aa: CASSLSGRYEQYF
cdr3_nt: TGTGCCAGCAGTTTATCAGGGAGGTACGAGCAGTACTTC

j_call: TRBJ2-1
v_call: TRBV19
clone_size: .
d_call: TRBD2
cdr3_aa: CASSIVAGGPNEQFF
cdr3_nt: TGTGCCAGTAGTATAGTAGCGGGAGGCCCCAATGAGCAGTTCTTC

j_call: TRBJ2-1
v_call: TRBV7-6
clone_size: .
d_call: TRBD2
cdr3_aa: CASSSLAGGRKDNEQFF
cdr3_nt: TGTGCCAGCAGCTCATTAGCGGGGGGGCGGAAGGACAATGAGCAGTTCTTC

j_call: TRBJ2-2
v_call: TRBV13
clone_size: .
d_call: TRBD1
cdr3_aa: CASSPWTGGVGELFF
cdr3_nt: TGTGCCAGCAGCCCTTGGACAGGGGGTGTCGGGGAGCTGTTTTTT

j_call: TRBJ2-1
v_call: TRBV30
clone_size: once
d_call: .
cdr3_aa: CAWGNRDGKFF
cdr3_nt: TGTGCCTGGGGGAACAGGGACGGGAAGTTCTTC

j_call: TRBJ1-1
v_call: TRBV4-1
clone_size: once
d_call: TRBD1
cdr3_aa: CASSQGQGQGGTEAFF
cdr3_nt: TGCGCCAGCAGCCAGGGACAGGGACAGGGGGGGACTGAAGCTTTCTTT

j_call: TRBJ2-2
v_call: TRBV5-4
clone_size: .
d_call: .
cdr3_aa: CASSFSRLAPDGELFF
cdr3_nt: TGTGCCAGCAGCTTCTCTCGGCTAGCACCGGACGGGGAGCTGTTTTTT

j_call: TRBJ2-2
v_call: TRBV30
clone_size: .
d_call: TRBD2
cdr3_aa: CAWSVAGGWTGELFF
cdr3_nt: TGTGCCTGGAGTGTGGCGGGGGGGTGGACCGGGGAGCTGTTTTTT

j_call: TRBJ2-1
v_call: TRBV27
clone_size: .
d_call: .
cdr3_aa: CASSWEASSYNEQFF
cdr3_nt: TGTGCCAGCAGTTGGGAGGCTTCTTCCTACAATGAGCAGTTCTTC

j_call: TRBJ2-5
v_call: TRBV7-9
clone_size: .
d_call: .
cdr3_aa: CASSLAWVPSGIQETQYF
cdr3_nt: TGTGCCAGCAGCTTAGCATGGGTTCCAAGTGGAATTCAAGAGACCCAGTACTTC

j_call: TRBJ2-7
v_call: TRBV28
clone_size: .
d_call: TRBD1
cdr3_aa: CASSLFSKYRGPYEQYF
cdr3_nt: TGTGCCAGCAGTTTATTCTCGAAATACAGGGGCCCTTACGAGCAGTACTTC

j_call: TRBJ1-1
v_call: TRBV29-1
clone_size: few
d_call: .
cdr3_aa: CSVTGPLWEAFF
cdr3_nt: TGCAGCGTTACCGGGCCACTCTGGGAGGCTTTCTTT

j_call: TRBJ2-2
v_call: TRBV7-2
clone_size: once
d_call: TRBD2
cdr3_aa: CASSSFSIAGGPHTGELFF
cdr3_nt: TGTGCCAGCAGCTCCTTCTCAATAGCGGGAGGACCACACACCGGGGAGCTGTTTTTT

j_call: TRBJ2-1
v_call: TRBV7-8
clone_size: once
d_call: TRBD2
cdr3_aa: CASSPGRISGSGEQFF
cdr3_nt: TGTGCCAGCAGCCCCGGCAGGATTAGCGGGAGTGGTGAGCAGTTCTTC

j_call: TRBJ1-2
v_call: TRBV11-2
clone_size: .
d_call: TRBD1
cdr3_aa: CASSLDFQTGANGYTF
cdr3_nt: TGTGCCAGCAGCTTGGATTTTCAGACAGGGGCGAATGGCTACACCTTC

j_call: TRBJ2-6
v_call: TRBV19
clone_size: .
d_call: .
cdr3_aa: CASRYHSSGANVLTF
cdr3_nt: TGTGCCAGCAGGTACCACAGCTCTGGGGCCAACGTCCTGACTTTC

j_call: TRBJ2-1
v_call: TRBV13
clone_size: .
d_call: TRBD2
cdr3_aa: CASSLGLAFYNEQFF
cdr3_nt: TGTGCCAGCAGCTTGGGACTAGCGTTCTACAATGAGCAGTTCTTC

j_call: TRBJ2-7
v_call: TRBV7-9
clone_size: .
d_call: TRBD2
cdr3_aa: CASSPPGGDEQYF
cdr3_nt: TGTGCCAGCAGTCCGCCGGGGGGAGACGAGCAGTACTTC

j_call: TRBJ2-7
v_call: TRBV6-1
clone_size: .
d_call: .
cdr3_aa: CASPRGEPYEQYF
cdr3_nt: TGTGCCAGCCCTAGAGGGGAGCCCTACGAGCAGTACTTC